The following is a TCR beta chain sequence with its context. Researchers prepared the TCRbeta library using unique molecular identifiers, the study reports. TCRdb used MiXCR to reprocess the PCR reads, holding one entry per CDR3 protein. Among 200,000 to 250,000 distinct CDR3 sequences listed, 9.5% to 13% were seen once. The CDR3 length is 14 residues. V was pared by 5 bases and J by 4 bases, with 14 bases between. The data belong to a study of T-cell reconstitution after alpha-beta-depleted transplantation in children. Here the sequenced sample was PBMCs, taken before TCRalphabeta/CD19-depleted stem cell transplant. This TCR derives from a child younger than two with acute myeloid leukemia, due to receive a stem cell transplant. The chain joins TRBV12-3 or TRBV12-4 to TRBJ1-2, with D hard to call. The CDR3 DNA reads TGTGCCAGCAGTCCGTCGGCGTCTAGCTATGGCTACACCTTC. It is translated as CASSPSASSYGYTF.